The 4 T cell receptor beta chains presented below share a single source sample, sequenced in a study of T cell responses to AZD1222 COVID-19 vaccine. Data came from immunoSEQ multiplex PCR; TCRdb stores just in-frame clones and leaves some out. Of 90,000 to 120,000 clones in the sample, around nine tenths were seen once. The sequencing here drew on peripheral blood, taken 28 days after the second dose of the MenACWY control vaccine. These receptors all stem from an adult who received the MenACWY meningococcal vaccine as a control.

V usage is TRBV5-1 and J usage is TRBJ1-4; a possible D gene is TRBD1 (5 bases). This CDR3 is built from 17 residues. Trimming shortened V by 0 bases and J by 3 bases, and 15 bases separated the two germline ends. CDR1 SGHRS and CDR2 YFSETQ come from the germline V gene. The chain's CDR3 is CASSLEPLGTSNEKLFF. CDR3 nucleotides: TGCGCCAGCAGCTTGGAACCATTAGGGACGTCTAATGAAAAACTGTTTTTT.

The rearrangement joins TRBV6-5 to TRBJ1-2; TRBD1 might be the D (6 bases). The V gene lost 10 bases and the J gene lost 2 bases, with 17 bases spanning the gap. This CDR3 spans 14 amino acids. Germline assignment: CDR1 MNHEY and CDR2 SVGAGI. CDR3: CATTRGQANYGYTF. Written as DNA, the CDR3 is TGTGCCACCACCCGGGGGCAGGCGAACTATGGCTACACCTTC.

The chain uses TRBV28 and TRBJ1-2; D gene ambiguous. The germline V and J ends were trimmed by 6 bases and 4 bases, with 12 bases remaining between them. Germline V gene lookup returns CDR1 MDHEN and CDR2 SYDVKM. This CDR3 has 13 residues. DNA for the CDR3: TGTGCCAGCAGATCTCAGACTTTCTATGGCTACACCTTC. Encoded protein: CASRSQTFYGYTF.

The chain combines TRBV28 with TRBJ2-7; 9 bases match TRBD1. The length of the CDR3 is 13 residues. V shed 3 bases and J 12 bases; nucleotides not matched to a gene: 9. Germline CDR1 MDHEN, CDR2 SYDVKM. The CDR3 sequence: CASSLGTGNVPYF. CDR3 coding DNA: TGTGCCAGCAGTTTGGGGACAGGGAATGTCCCGTACTTC. The variable domain in full, with the rest retrieved from reference TRBV28 and TRBJ2-7, is DVKVTQSSRYLVKRTGEKVFLECVQDMDHENMFWYRQDPGLGLRLIYFSYDVKMKEKGDIPEGYSVSREKKERFSLILESASTNQTSMYLCASSLGTGNVPYFGPGTRLTVT.